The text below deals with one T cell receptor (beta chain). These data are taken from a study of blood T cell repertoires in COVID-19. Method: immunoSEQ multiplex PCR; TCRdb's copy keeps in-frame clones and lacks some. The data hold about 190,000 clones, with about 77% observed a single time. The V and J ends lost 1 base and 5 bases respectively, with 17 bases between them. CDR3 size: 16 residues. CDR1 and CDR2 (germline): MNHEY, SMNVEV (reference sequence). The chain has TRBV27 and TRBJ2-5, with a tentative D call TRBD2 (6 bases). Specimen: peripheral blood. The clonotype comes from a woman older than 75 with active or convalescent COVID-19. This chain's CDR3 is CASSLFFQGGGETQYF. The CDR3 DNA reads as TGTGCCAGCAGTTTATTTTTTCAGGGAGGAGGGGAGACCCAGTACTTC.